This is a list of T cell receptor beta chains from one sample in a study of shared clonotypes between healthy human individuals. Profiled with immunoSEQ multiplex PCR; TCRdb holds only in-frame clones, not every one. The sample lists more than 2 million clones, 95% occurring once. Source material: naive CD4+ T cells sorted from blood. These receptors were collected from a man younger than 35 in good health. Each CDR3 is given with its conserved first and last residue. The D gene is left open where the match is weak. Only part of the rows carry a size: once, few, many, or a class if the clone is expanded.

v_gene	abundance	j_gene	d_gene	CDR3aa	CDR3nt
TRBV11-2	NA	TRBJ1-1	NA	CASSLAEGRLEAFF	TGTGCCAGCAGCTTAGCGGAAGGACGGCTTGAAGCTTTCTTT
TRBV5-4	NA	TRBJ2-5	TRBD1	CASSSGQVRETQYF	TGTGCCAGCAGCTCGGGACAGGTGCGGGAGACCCAGTACTTC
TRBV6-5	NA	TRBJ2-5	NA	CASSFSGPPFQETQYF	TGTGCCAGCAGTTTTTCAGGGCCCCCATTCCAAGAGACCCAGTACTTC
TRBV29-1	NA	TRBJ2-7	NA	CSVDFGTYEQYF	TGCAGCGTTGACTTCGGTACCTACGAGCAGTACTTC
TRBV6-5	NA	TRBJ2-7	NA	CASSYMGAGGYEQYF	TGTGCCAGCAGTTACATGGGGGCCGGAGGCTACGAGCAGTACTTC
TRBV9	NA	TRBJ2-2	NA	CASSVGGPAGELFF	TGTGCCAGCAGCGTTGGTGGACCGGCCGGGGAGCTGTTTTTT
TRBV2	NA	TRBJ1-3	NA	CASKAAANLGGNTIYF	TGTGCCAGCAAGGCGGCCGCAAATTTGGGAGGAAACACCATATATTTT
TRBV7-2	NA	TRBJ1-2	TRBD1	CASSPRPGGSDYGYTF	TGTGCCAGCAGCCCCAGGCCAGGGGGCTCGGACTATGGCTACACCTTC
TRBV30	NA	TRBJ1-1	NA	CAWSVWAGGTEAFF	TGTGCCTGGAGTGTGTGGGCGGGTGGCACTGAAGCTTTCTTT
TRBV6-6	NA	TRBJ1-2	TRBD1	CASQSPTGTNYGYTF	TGTGCCAGCCAGTCCCCGACAGGGACTAACTATGGCTACACCTTC
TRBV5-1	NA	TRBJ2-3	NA	CASSLDLSTDTQYF	TGCGCCAGCAGCTTGGATCTATCTACAGATACGCAGTATTTT
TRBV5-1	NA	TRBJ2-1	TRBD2	CASSPVLAGGYNEQFF	TGCGCCAGCAGCCCGGTACTAGCGGGGGGGTACAATGAGCAGTTCTTC
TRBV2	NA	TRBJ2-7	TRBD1	CAVPRGQEPYEQYF	TGTGCCGTTCCTCGAGGACAGGAGCCCTACGAGCAGTACTTC
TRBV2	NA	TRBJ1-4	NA	CASSEGGAQEKLFF	TGTGCCAGCAGTGAGGGGGGGGCTCAGGAAAAACTGTTTTTT
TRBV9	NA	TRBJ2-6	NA	CASSVGVAGANVLTF	TGTGCCAGCAGCGTAGGGGTCGCTGGGGCCAACGTCCTGACTTTC
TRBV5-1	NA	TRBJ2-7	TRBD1	CASGRDRATYEQYF	TGCGCCAGCGGGCGAGACAGGGCTACCTACGAGCAGTACTTC
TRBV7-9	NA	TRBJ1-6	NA	CASDELRGGDSPLHF	TGTGCCAGCGATGAGTTAAGAGGAGGTGATTCACCCCTCCACTTT
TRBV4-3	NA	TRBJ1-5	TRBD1	CASSPGTGNQPQHF	TGCGCCAGCAGCCCGGGGACAGGGAATCAGCCCCAGCATTTT
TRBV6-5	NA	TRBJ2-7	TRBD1	CASSSGTGTYEQYF	TGTGCCAGCAGCTCCGGGACAGGAACCTACGAGCAGTACTTC
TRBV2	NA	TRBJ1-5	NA	CASSDLNSNQPQHF	TGTGCCAGCAGTGACCTAAATAGCAATCAGCCCCAGCATTTT
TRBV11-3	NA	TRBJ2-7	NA	CASSLVQNRDVYEQYF	TGTGCCAGCAGCTTAGTACAAAACAGGGACGTCTACGAGCAGTACTTC
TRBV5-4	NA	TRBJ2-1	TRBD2	CASSLEGSGGREQFF	TGTGCCAGCAGCTTGGAAGGGAGCGGGGGGAGGGAGCAGTTCTTC
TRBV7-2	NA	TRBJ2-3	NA	CASSLSPTYTQYF	TGTGCCAGCAGCTTGTCACCCACCTATACGCAGTATTTT
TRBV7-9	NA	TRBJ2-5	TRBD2	CASSLDLGLVVETQYF	TGTGCCAGCAGCTTAGATTTGGGACTAGTGGTTGAGACCCAGTACTTC
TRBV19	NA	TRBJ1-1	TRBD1	CASRTGGRNTEAFF	TGTGCCAGTAGGACAGGGGGGAGGAACACTGAAGCTTTCTTT
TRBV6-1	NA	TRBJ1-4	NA	CASSEARWELFF	TGTGCCAGCAGTGAAGCTCGCTGGGAACTGTTTTTT
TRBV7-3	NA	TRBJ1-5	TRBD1	CASSPDRDQPQHF	TGTGCCAGCAGCCCGGACAGGGATCAGCCCCAGCATTTT
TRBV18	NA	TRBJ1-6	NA	CASSRPEEALHF	TGTGCCAGCTCCCGCCCCGAGGAAGCCCTCCACTTT
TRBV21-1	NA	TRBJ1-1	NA	CASSAQTGRGDTEAFF	TGTGCCAGCAGCGCCCAAACAGGGCGGGGGGACACTGAAGCTTTCTTT
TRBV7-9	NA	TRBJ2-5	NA	CASSLDGPVQETQYF	TGTGCCAGCAGCTTAGATGGCCCGGTTCAAGAGACCCAGTACTTC
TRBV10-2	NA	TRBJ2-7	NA	CASRRAPIPEQYF	TGCGCCAGCAGGAGGGCCCCGATCCCCGAGCAGTACTTC
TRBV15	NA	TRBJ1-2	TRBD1	CATSRGGDRGTGYTF	TGTGCCACCAGCAGAGGTGGGGACAGGGGGACGGGCTACACCTTC
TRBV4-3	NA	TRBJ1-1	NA	CASSQVGGMPNTEAFF	TGCGCCAGCAGCCAAGTTGGGGGGATGCCGAACACTGAAGCTTTCTTT
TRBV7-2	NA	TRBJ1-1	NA	CASSPEGVSTEAFF	TGTGCCAGCAGCCCCGAGGGGGTTAGCACTGAAGCTTTCTTT
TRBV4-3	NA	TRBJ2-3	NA	CASSQERRGTDTQYF	TGCGCCAGCAGCCAAGAGAGGAGGGGGACAGATACGCAGTATTTT
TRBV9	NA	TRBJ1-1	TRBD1	CASSPRTGSMNTEAFF	TGTGCCAGCAGCCCTCGGACAGGATCCATGAACACTGAAGCTTTCTTT
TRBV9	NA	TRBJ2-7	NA	CASSPAGGDYEQYF	TGTGCCAGCAGCCCAGCAGGGGGGGACTACGAGCAGTACTTC
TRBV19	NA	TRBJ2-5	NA	CASSPEPRETQYF	TGTGCCAGTAGTCCCGAACCCAGGGAGACCCAGTACTTC
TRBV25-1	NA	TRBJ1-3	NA	CASRETGSGNTIYF	TGTGCCAGCAGGGAAACAGGCTCTGGAAACACCATATATTTT
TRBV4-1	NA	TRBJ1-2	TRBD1	CASSQGPGQGRTNYGYTF	TGCGCCAGCAGCCAAGGTCCAGGACAGGGGCGAACTAACTATGGCTACACCTTC
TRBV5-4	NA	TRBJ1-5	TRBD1	CASSVGTGGNQPQHF	TGTGCCAGCAGCGTTGGGACAGGGGGGAATCAGCCCCAGCATTTT
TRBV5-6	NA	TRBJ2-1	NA	CASSLRQGTNEQFF	TGTGCCAGCAGCTTGAGGCAGGGAACCAATGAGCAGTTCTTC
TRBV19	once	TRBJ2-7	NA	CASSVRGEQYF	TGTGCCAGTAGTGTGCGGGGCGAGCAGTACTTC
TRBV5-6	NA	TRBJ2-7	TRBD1	CASRRLGQGSYEQYF	TGTGCCAGCAGGAGATTGGGACAGGGTTCCTACGAGCAGTACTTC
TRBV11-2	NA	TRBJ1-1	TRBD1	CASSFFRFGQGANVQAFF	TGTGCCAGCAGCTTTTTTCGATTTGGACAGGGGGCTAACGTACAAGCTTTCTTT
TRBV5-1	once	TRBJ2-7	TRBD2	CASSHGLAGSNSYEQYF	TGCGCCAGCAGCCATGGACTAGCGGGATCCAATTCCTACGAGCAGTACTTC
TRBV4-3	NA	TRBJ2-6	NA	CASSQVFSGSGANVLTF	TGCGCCAGCAGCCAGGTCTTTAGTGGCTCTGGGGCCAACGTCCTGACTTTC
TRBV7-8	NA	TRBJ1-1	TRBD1	CASSLNTGGAFISEAFF	TGTGCCAGCAGCTTAAATACAGGGGGCGCCTTTATATCTGAAGCTTTCTTT
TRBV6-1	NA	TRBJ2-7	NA	CASSEATGGYEQYF	TGTGCCAGCAGTGAAGCGACAGGAGGCTACGAGCAGTACTTC
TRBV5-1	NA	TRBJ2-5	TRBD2	CASSSGTSGGVETQYF	TGCGCCAGCAGCTCCGGGACTAGCGGGGGGGTAGAGACCCAGTACTTC
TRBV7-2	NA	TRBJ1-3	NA	CASSQTQGTGNTIYF	TGTGCCAGCAGCCAAACCCAGGGTACTGGAAACACCATATATTTT
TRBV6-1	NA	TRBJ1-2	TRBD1	CASRPGTGVYGYTF	TGTGCCAGCAGACCCGGGACAGGGGTCTATGGCTACACCTTC
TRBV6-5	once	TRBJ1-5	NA	CASSSGGKTAQPQHF	TGTGCCAGCAGCTCAGGAGGGAAGACTGCTCAGCCCCAGCATTTT
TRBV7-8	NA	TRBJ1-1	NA	CASSPSELDTEAFF	TGTGCCAGCAGCCCATCAGAACTAGACACTGAAGCTTTCTTT
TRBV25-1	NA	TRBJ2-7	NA	CASNAGYEQYF	TGTGCCTCCAACGCGGGCTACGAGCAGTACTTC
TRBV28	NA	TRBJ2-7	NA	CAGSQGGRDEQYF	TGTGCCGGGTCGCAGGGAGGTAGGGACGAGCAGTACTTC
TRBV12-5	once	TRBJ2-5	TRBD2	CASGLGLAGEETQYF	TGTGCTAGTGGTTTGGGACTAGCGGGGGAAGAGACCCAGTACTTC
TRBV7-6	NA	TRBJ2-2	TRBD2	CASSLRTGGTNTGELFF	TGTGCCAGCAGCTTACGAACGGGGGGAACGAACACCGGGGAGCTGTTTTTT
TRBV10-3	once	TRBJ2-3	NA	CAISEGLGSTDTQYF	TGTGCCATCAGTGAGGGCCTAGGGAGCACAGATACGCAGTATTTT